These 10 T cell receptor beta chains were sequenced from one sample in a study of shared clonotypes between healthy human individuals. Terminally differentiated effector memory CD45RA+ cells were excluded by CCR7 positive selection of CD45RO-negative cells. Assay: immunoSEQ multiplex PCR; the TCRdb copy retains only in-frame clones and omits some. Of over 2,000,000 clones detected, 80% to 95% appear once; the ten largest clones hold more than 1.5%. The sample was naive CD8+ T cells from PBMCs. The receptors here all came from a man between 18 and 29 years old in good health. Some clones in this sample may be carry-over from other donors' samples.

The chain links TRBV4-1 to TRBJ2-7, with 9 bases identical to TRBD2. CDR1 is MGHRA and CDR2 is YSYEKL in the germline V gene. There are 17 residues in the CDR3. Trimming at V came to 0 bases and at J to 4 bases, leaving 10 bases not matched to a gene. CDR3 nucleotides: TGCGCCAGCAGCCAAGATGCGATTAGCGGGAGCGGGTACGAGCAGTACTTC. The encoded protein is CASSQDAISGSGYEQYF.

V gene TRBV4-1 combines with J gene TRBJ2-2; D not resolved. This CDR3 is 16 amino acids long. From germline, CDR1 is MGHRA and CDR2 YSYEKL. V was shortened by 4 bases and J by 0 bases, with 12 bases between the two germline ends. CDR3 loop: CASSRPGSTNTGELFF. For the CDR3, the DNA is TGCGCCAGCAGCCGACCGGGTTCTACGAACACCGGGGAGCTGTTTTTT.

V usage is TRBV4-1 and J usage is TRBJ2-3; TRBD1 matches 7 bases. The CDR3 consists of 13 residues. CDR1 and CDR2 from the germline V gene are MGHRA and YSYEKL. V trimming: 6 bases; J trimming: 5 bases; junction bases outside the gene matches: 5. DNA of the CDR3: TGCGCCAGCAGGGACAGGAACGAAGATACGCAGTATTTT. As protein: CASRDRNEDTQYF.

This chain connects TRBV6-5 to TRBJ1-5; D not resolved. CDR3 length: 14 amino acids. Trimming pared 6 bases from V and 5 bases from J, leaving 14 bases between. Germline assignment: CDR1 MNHEY and CDR2 SVGAGI. The CDR3 nucleotides are TGTGCCAGCAGCGAATACAGTATTCATCAGCCCCAGCATTTT. Translation: CASSEYSIHQPQHF.

This chain links TRBV27 with TRBJ2-3; 9 nucleotides agree with TRBD1. There are 16 residues in the CDR3. The V and J ends lost 5 bases and 5 bases, in that order; junction bases with no gene match: 11. Germline CDR1 is MNHEY and CDR2 is SMNVEV (reference sequence). CDR3 nucleotide sequence: TGTGCCAGCAGTGGAACCGCCGGGACAGGGTTAGATACGCAGTATTTT. Translated, it gives CASSGTAGTGLDTQYF.

The genes are TRBV4-2 and TRBJ1-3; 10 bases line up with TRBD1. Germline values: CDR1 LGHNA, CDR2 YNFKEQ. The CDR3 totals 16 residues. Trimming removed 1 base from V and 2 bases from J; junction bases left unmatched: 2. This CDR3 is CASSQGGTGAGNTIYF. CDR3 in DNA: TGTGCCAGCAGCCAAGGGGGGACAGGGGCTGGAAACACCATATATTTT.

This chain links TRBV6-5 with TRBJ2-7, with D possibly matching TRBD1 (7 bases). Germline assignment: CDR1 MNHEY and CDR2 SVGAGI. The CDR3 is 12 residues long. V dropped 6 bases and J dropped 7 bases, with 13 bases sitting between them. CDR3: CASSQGGKEQYF. CDR3 in DNA: TGTGCCAGCAGCCAGGGGGGTAAGGAGCAGTACTTC.

The chain has TRBV7-2 and TRBJ2-7; D call uncertain. The CDR3 totals 16 residues. The germline V gene encodes CDR1 SGHTA and CDR2 FQGNSA. V lost 4 bases and J lost 2, with 18 bases in between. CDR3 sequence reads: CASSSPSNNPTYEQYF. The CDR3 nucleotides are TGTGCCAGCAGCTCCCCGTCGAACAACCCAACCTACGAGCAGTACTTC. The whole variable domain, remainder taken from reference TRBV7-2 and TRBJ2-7, is GAGVSQSPSNKVTEKGKDVELRCDPISGHTALYWYRQSLGQGLEFLIYFQGNSAPDKSGLPSDRFSAERTGGSVSTLTIQRTQQEDSAVYLCASSSPSNNPTYEQYFGPGTRLTVT.

In DNA, the CDR3 is TGTGCCAGCAGTTCGACAGGGGGCATCAATCAGCCCCAGCATTTT. Encoded protein: CASSSTGGINQPQHF. This chain connects TRBV6-5 to TRBJ1-5, with 10 nucleotides matching TRBD1. V dropped 4 bases and J dropped 3; count of bases not matched to a gene: 3. The germline V gene encodes CDR1 MNHEY and CDR2 SVGAGI. CDR3 length: 15 residues.

The rearrangement uses TRBV27 and TRBJ2-2; TRBD2 matches at 9 bases. The CDR3 contains 16 residues. Unmatched junction bases numbered 8, after V lost 4 bases and J lost 5 bases. CDR1 MNHEY and CDR2 SMNVEV come from the germline V gene (reference sequence). The CDR3 is CASSWSAGGPTGELFF. In DNA, the CDR3 is TGTGCCAGCAGTTGGTCGGCGGGAGGGCCGACCGGGGAGCTGTTTTTT.